This T cell receptor beta chain was captured by sequencing in a study of blood T cells in healthy people across ages. Then a second PCR, running roughly 6 to 12 cycles, was carried out with a sample-barcoded 5' primer and a J-beta primer mix. Via MiXCR, TCRdb re-called the 5' RACE reads, giving one row per CDR3 protein. Counted here are fewer than 900,000 distinct CDR3 sequences, roughly 45% occurring once; the ten biggest clones make up 20% to 25%. Study-wide points: With age, beta diversity per million T cells declined roughly linearly, significantly by about 40.

To note about this clonotype: Its antigen is unidentified.

Per sample, extraction of total RNA gave at least 5.5 micrograms in every case. The sequenced sample consisted of blood. The clonotype comes from a woman aged 55-69 years in good health.

In DNA, the CDR3 is TGCAGTGCCCTCCGGGACAGGGCTAGTGGCGGGGAGCTGTTTTTT. This gives the protein CSALRDRASGGELFF. The chain recombines TRBV20-1 with TRBJ2-2, with TRBD1 identical over 9 bases. Trimming removed 6 bases from V and 7 bases from J; junction bases left unmatched: 12. The germline gives CDR1 DFQATT, CDR2 SNEGSKA (reference sequence). CDR3 size: 15 residues.